This TCR beta chain stems from a study of blood T cells in healthy people across ages. Overall study results and limits: It was not known whether donors were CMV positive (a possible confounder of expanded clonotype changes).

Per-sample PBMC isolation yielded at least 6 million cells. This clonotype was seen ten or more times. Its antigen is unidentified. The trim removed 3 bases at V and 3 bases at J, leaving 2 bases unmatched. The CDR3 has 14 residues. CDR1 SGHRS and CDR2 YFSETQ come from the germline V gene. Combining a sample-barcoded 5' primer with a J-beta primer mix, a second PCR ran for about 7 to 12 cycles. Per-sample output comprised a minimum of 3 million paired-end reads containing CDR3. TCRdb itself ran the 5' RACE reads through MiXCR, one entry per CDR3 protein. Of about 290,000 distinct CDR3 sequences in the sample, less than 30% were seen once.

The TCR was taken from a woman in her 70s in good health. The sequenced sample consisted of blood. This sequence joins TRBV5-1 and TRBJ2-5; TRBD1 matches 10 bases. CDR3 region: CASSYGTGEETQYF. The CDR3 DNA reads TGCGCCAGCAGCTACGGGACAGGGGAAGAGACCCAGTACTTC.